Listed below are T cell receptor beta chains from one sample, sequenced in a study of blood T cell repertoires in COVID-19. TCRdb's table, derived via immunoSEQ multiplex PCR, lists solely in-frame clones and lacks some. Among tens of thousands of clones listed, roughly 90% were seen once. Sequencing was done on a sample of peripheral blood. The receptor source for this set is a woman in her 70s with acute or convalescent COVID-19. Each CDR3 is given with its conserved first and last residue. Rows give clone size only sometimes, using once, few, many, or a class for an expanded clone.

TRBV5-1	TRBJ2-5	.	CASSRDRGGETQYF
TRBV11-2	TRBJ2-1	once	CASREDRVGNEQFF
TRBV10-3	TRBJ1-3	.	CAIRAGTGISVEGNTIYF
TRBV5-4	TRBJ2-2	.	CASSLTTKNTGELFF
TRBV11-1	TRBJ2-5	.	CASRLGQGIETQYF
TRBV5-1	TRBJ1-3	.	CASSKDSLGNTIYF
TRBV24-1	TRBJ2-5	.	CATSDDSSGVQETQYF
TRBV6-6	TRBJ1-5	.	CASSQRTGPSQPQHF
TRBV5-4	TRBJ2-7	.	CASSGRGQGVYEQYF
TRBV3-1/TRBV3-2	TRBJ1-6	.	CASSQDGQSGSYNSPLHF
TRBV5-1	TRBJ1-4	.	CASSLQGDVNEKLFF
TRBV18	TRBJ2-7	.	CASSSSGTGAYEQYF
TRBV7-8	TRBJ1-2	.	CASSLAAGGVGYTF
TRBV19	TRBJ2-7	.	CASSIAQGADEQYF
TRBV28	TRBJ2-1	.	CASKEGRKQFF
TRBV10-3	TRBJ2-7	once	CAISESSAGSNEQYF
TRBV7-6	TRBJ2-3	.	CASSPRGLAGTSTDTQYF
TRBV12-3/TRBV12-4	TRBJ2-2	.	CASSPDTGELFF
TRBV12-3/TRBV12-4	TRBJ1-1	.	CASSQNQYTEAFF
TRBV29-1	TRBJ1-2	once	CSVVQGWGYTF
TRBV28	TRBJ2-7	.	CASSQSSGSYEQYF
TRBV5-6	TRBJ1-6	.	CASSLFGTGGSPNSPLHF
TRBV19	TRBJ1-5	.	CASSIDTGTVNQPQHF
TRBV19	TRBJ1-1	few	CASNSKQGSAEAFF
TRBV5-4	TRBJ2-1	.	CASSLNLAGASRDEQFF
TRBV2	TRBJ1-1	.	CASRTNTEAFF
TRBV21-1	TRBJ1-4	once	CASSKGERSPTNEKLFF
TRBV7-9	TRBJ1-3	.	CASSLGVIQAGNTIYF
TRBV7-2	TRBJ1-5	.	CASSQSGREYQPQHF
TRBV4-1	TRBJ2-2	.	CASSHLAGANTGELFF
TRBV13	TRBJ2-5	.	CASSSQGSETQYF
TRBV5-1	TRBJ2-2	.	CASSLDRRKGTGELFF
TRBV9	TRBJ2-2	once	CASSVVGAGGNTGELFF